The present TCR beta chain was sequenced within a study of T cells in Graves' hyperthyroidism and ophthalmopathy. Study-wide points: Blood held most thyroid clonotypes expanded above 0.001 frequency.

This CDR3 is 13 amino acids long. Germline CDR1 MDHEN, CDR2 SYDVKM. V was cut by 7 bases and J by 2 bases, with 8 bases left in between. These patients, aged 18 to 65, had recently diagnosed hyperthyroidism lasting under 2 months. This clonotype was found many times. Antigen specificity is unknown. The TCR beta CDR3 regions underwent amplification using RNA transcripts as the source. HTBI primers were used for first-round RT-PCR of the TCR CDR3. TCRdb called the multiplex PCR reads again in MiXCR, with one record for every CDR3 protein. The sample contains a few hundred thousand distinct CDR3 sequences, about a sixth of which appear only once.

Sample: blood. This TCR was recovered from a woman aged 25-40 years with Graves' hyperthyroidism. This rearrangement joins TRBV28 to TRBJ2-2; D gene unclear. DNA of the CDR3: TGTGCCAGCACTTTTTCTAACACCGGGGAGCTGTTTTTT. Its protein is CASTFSNTGELFF.